Each of the 16 T cell receptor beta chains below was sequenced from the same sample in a study of graft-versus-host responses after intestinal transplantation. Some clones are missing from TCRdb's copy, which holds only in-frame ones; the method was immunoSEQ multiplex PCR. This table holds approximately 6,400 clones, 20% to 25% found once. The specimen was alloreactive CD4+ T cells from a mixed lymphocyte reaction culture, collected before transplantation. Subset of the sample: CFSE-low proliferating T cells sorted from roughly six-day pre-transplant mixed lymphocyte reaction (GvH or HvG direction). Receptors originate from a human patient who was an organ donor for intestinal transplantation.

Only a few counts were recorded for this clone. CDR3 residues: CASSFSRSPLHF. The CDR3 nucleotides are TGTGCCAGCAGCTTTAGTCGTTCACCCCTCCACTTT. The chain joins TRBV7-6 to TRBJ1-6; D not resolved. Looked up from germline, CDR1 is SGHVS and CDR2 is FNYEAQ. The V gene lost 3 bases and the J gene lost 9 bases, with 6 bases spanning the gap. The CDR3 loop spans 12 amino acids. The variable domain in full, completed from reference TRBV7-6 and TRBJ1-6, reads GAGVSQSPRYKVTKRGQDVALRCDPISGHVSLYWYRQALGQGPEFLTYFNYEAQQDKSGLPNDRFSAERPEGSISTLTIQRTEQRDSAMYRCASSFSRSPLHFGNGTRLTVT.

By proportion, this clone is medium-sized (0.01 to 0.1%). This chain links TRBV11-1 with TRBJ2-3; 10 bases are shared with TRBD2. The CDR3 runs to 15 residues. Germline CDR1 is SGHAT and CDR2 is FQDESV (reference sequence). The V segment lost 3 bases and the J segment 4 bases; nucleotides outside the gene matches: 4. CDR3 sequence: CASSFRLAGADTQYF. The CDR3 DNA sequence: TGTGCCAGCAGCTTTAGACTAGCGGGCGCAGATACGCAGTATTTT.

The gene calls are TRBV27 and TRBJ2-7, with a weak D call TRBD1 (5 bases). CDR1 MNHEY and CDR2 SMNVEV come from the germline V gene (reference sequence). The CDR3 loop spans 17 amino acids. With 3 bases removed from V and 3 bases from J, the gap between germline ends came to 21 bases. CDR3 in amino acids: CASSLGQNPASSYEQYF. CDR3 DNA: TGTGCCAGCAGTTTGGGGCAGAATCCGGCCTCTAGCTACGAGCAGTACTTC.

This clone was picked up a small number of times. The chain carries TRBV2 and TRBJ2-6, with D perhaps matching TRBD2 (5 bases). Trimming stripped 5 bases from V and 4 bases from J, with 21 bases between. CDR1 and CDR2 from the germline V gene are SNHLY and FYNNEI. The CDR3 contains 18 residues. As DNA, the CDR3 is TGTGCCAGCAGTTACAGAGGGTACCTCTCGAGGGGGGCCAACGTCCTGACTTTC. Protein product: CASSYRGYLSRGANVLTF.

The chain links TRBV25-1 to TRBJ1-4; D not certain. Germline loops: CDR1 MGHDK, CDR2 SYGVNS. There are 14 residues in the CDR3. Trimming shortened V by 3 bases and J by 2 bases, and 7 bases separated the two germline ends. CDR3 bases: TGTGCCAGCAGTGACAAGGCTACTAATGAAAAACTGTTTTTT. Its translation is CASSDKATNEKLFF.

V is TRBV2 and J is TRBJ2-1, with 9 bases aligning to TRBD1. CDR3 length equals 17 residues. Losses at the gene ends were 5 bases for V and 6 bases for J; bases not matched to a gene: 14. From germline, CDR1 is SNHLY and CDR2 FYNNEI. The CDR3 DNA follows: TGTGCCAGCAGTCCCCTAGGGAGGACAGGGGTAAGCAATGAGCAGTTCTTC. Translated: CASSPLGRTGVSNEQFF.

Points on this clone: The same CDR3 also results from other DNA sequences found in this sample. The V call is TRBV11-3, the J call TRBJ2-1, with TRBD2 matching over 7 bases. Losses at the gene ends were 1 base for V and 10 bases for J; bases not matched to a gene: 10. Germline V lookup: CDR1 SGHNT, CDR2 YENEEA. The CDR3 has 15 residues. CDR3 sequence: CASSLGLAAGGEQFF. The CDR3, as DNA: TGTGCCAGCAGCTTAGGGCTAGCGGCCGGGGGAGAGCAGTTCTTC.

In this sample, this clone turned up a few times. J is TRBJ2-7 and V is TRBV5-5, with 7 bases identical to TRBD2. The CDR3 contains 14 residues. J gave up 3 bases and V 4 bases, and 7 bases lay outside the gene matches. CDR1 is SGHKS, CDR2 YYEKEE, per germline (reference sequence). The CDR3 loop reads CASSPTSELYEQYF. The CDR3 nucleotides read TGTGCCAGCAGCCCAACTAGCGAGCTCTACGAGCAGTACTTC.

This clone was seen a few times. The J gene is TRBJ2-1, the V gene TRBV7-2, with 10 bases that match TRBD2. The junction had 6 bases not matched to a gene; V was cut back by 2 bases and J by 2 bases. The CDR3 runs 17 residues. Per the germline V gene, CDR1 is SGHTA and CDR2 is FQGNSA. CDR3 amino acids: CASSLFPSGGPYNEQFF. The CDR3 DNA sequence: TGTGCCAGCAGCTTATTCCCTAGCGGGGGACCCTACAATGAGCAGTTCTTC. Full variable domain (rest looked up from reference TRBV7-2 and TRBJ2-1): GAGVSQSPSNKVTEKGKDVELRCDPISGHTALYWYRQSLGQGLEFLIYFQGNSAPDKSGLPSDRFSAERTGGSVSTLTIQRTQQEDSAVYLCASSLFPSGGPYNEQFFGPGTRLTVL.

Only a few counts were recorded for this clone. The gene calls are TRBV11-2 and TRBJ2-7, with D perhaps TRBD1 (6 bases). The CDR3 is 14 amino acids. CDR1 is SGHAT and CDR2 is FQNNGV in the germline V gene. The V and J ends lost 5 bases and 0 bases respectively, with 11 bases between them. The CDR3 DNA sequence: TGTGCCAGCAGCGGACAGTTTTTCTCCTACGAGCAGTACTTC. Amino acid sequence: CASSGQFFSYEQYF.

This clone was found a few times. The chain uses TRBV11-3 and TRBJ1-4, with a tentative D call TRBD1 (6 bases). The CDR3 is 13 amino acids. The V end lost 6 bases, the J end lost 7 bases, and 12 bases lay between the germline ends. The V gene's germline CDR1 is SGHNT and CDR2 YENEEA. The CDR3, as DNA: TGTGCCAGCAGGTTACAGGGCGGTGAAAAACTGTTTTTT. Translated: CASRLQGGEKLFF. Full variable domain (outside the CDR3, taken from reference TRBV11-3 and TRBJ1-4): EAGVVQSPRYKIIEKKQPVAFWCNPISGHNTLYWYLQNLGQGPELLIRYENEEAVDDSQLPKDRFSAERLKGVDSTLKIQPAELGDSAVYLCASRLQGGEKLFFGSGTQLSVL.

In its sample, this clone was seen a few times. The gene calls are TRBV7-8 and TRBJ2-5; D remains unclear. Looked up from germline, CDR1 is SGHVS and CDR2 is FQNEAQ. The ends were cut back, 3 bases at V and 4 bases at J, with 9 bases in the middle. The CDR3 consists of 13 residues. CDR3 in DNA: TGTGCCAGCAGCTTCGGACGCGGAGAGACCCAGTACTTC. Translation: CASSFGRGETQYF.

This clone was found a few times. The CDR3 coding sequence is TGTGCCAGCAGTCCCCGACGAGGAAGGCAATACGAGCAGTACTTC. Its translation: CASSPRRGRQYEQYF. The rearrangement links TRBV6-5 to TRBJ2-6; D is uncertain. The end of the DNA aligns better with TRBJ2-7, so the J call may be wrong. The CDR3 runs to 15 residues. The V gene's germline CDR1 is MNHEY and CDR2 SVGAGI.

This rearrangement joins TRBV6-1 to TRBJ1-2; D is unresolved. This CDR3 comprises 14 residues. Germline-derived CDR1 and CDR2 are MNHNS and SASEGT. V lost 7 bases, J lost 5 bases, and 17 bases lay in between. CDR3 bases: TGTGCCAGCACCAAGGCTCCAGGAGCATATGGCTACACCTTC. It translates to CASTKAPGAYGYTF.

This chain connects TRBV7-4 to TRBJ2-6, with D unresolved. The CDR3 length is 15 residues. Germline CDR1 is SGHVT and CDR2 is SQSDAQ. V lost 3 bases, J lost 0 bases, and 6 bases lay in between. The CDR3 bases are TGTGCCAGCAGCTTGACTTACTCTGGGGCCAACGTCCTGACTTTC. Its protein is CASSLTYSGANVLTF.

This clone is labeled as medium-sized. V and J are TRBV19 and TRBJ1-1; TRBD1 matches 7 bases. The CDR3 is made up of 16 amino acids. The germline gives CDR1 LNHDA, CDR2 SQIVND (reference sequence). Trimming cost V 4 bases and J 0 bases; bases outside gene matches: 8. DNA of the CDR3: TGTGCCAGTAGTAAAAGGGGGCTCACCCTGAACACTGAAGCTTTCTTT. It translates to CASSKRGLTLNTEAFF. Complete variable domain (other parts from reference TRBV19 and TRBJ1-1): DGGITQSPKYLFRKEGQNVTLSCEQNLNHDAMYWYRQDPGQGLRLIYYSQIVNDFQKGDIAEGYSVSREKKESFPLTVTSAQKNPTAFYLCASSKRGLTLNTEAFFGQGTRLTVV.